This T cell receptor beta chain came from a study of human T cells and chemical hapten exposure. In germline, CDR1 is SQVTM, CDR2 ANQGSEA. The length of the CDR3 is 14 residues. The V gene end was trimmed by 1 base and the J gene end by 6 bases; junction bases not matched to a gene: 5. This clonotype occurred many times. Its antigen is unknown. Findings and limits, study-wide: Relative to control repertoires, expanded TCRs gave rise to significantly more large CDR3 similarity clusters.

Study processing details: Sample TCR counts, which ranged from 23,224 to 690,600, had a median of roughly 100,000. TCRdb re-called the RACE reads with MiXCR, one entry per CDR3 protein. These V and J calls rely on TCRdb rather than the paper's analysis. The sample contains 95,000 to 150,000 distinct CDR3 sequences, about 13% of which appear only once. Sample time point: pre-sensitization, week 0. The sample's treatment: therapeutic diphenylcyclopropenone sensitization with weekly scalp DPC. This material consisted of whole blood, taken in connection with sensitization to the hapten diphenylcyclopropenone (DPC). The chain combines TRBV29-1 with TRBJ1-2; 10 nucleotides match TRBD1. The clonotype comes from a woman aged 18-29 years with alopecia areata. Some clones in this sample may be carry-over from other donors' samples. The CDR3 is CSVEAPGTGDGYTF. CDR3 in DNA: TGCAGCGTTGAAGCTCCCGGGACAGGGGATGGCTACACCTTC.